The 7 T cell receptor beta chains below were found in one sample sequenced in a study of T cell responses to AZD1222 COVID-19 vaccine (dated by TCRdb to the early 2020s). Libraries came from the immunoSEQ multiplex PCR assay. TCRdb obtained this table from immuneACCESS and retained in-frame rearrangements with V and J assigned. These tables miss some clones; where compared with another copy, unresolved V genes account for less than half of the shortfall, and the remainder is unexplained. Recorded for this sample are about 140,000 clones; about 92% of them occurred a single time. 3% to 4% of the sample goes to the ten largest clones. The time point label corresponds to: about 28 days (+/-7) after the second vaccine dose. This sample comprised peripheral blood, obtained 28 days after the second AZD1222 dose. The source is an adult who received the AZD1222 COVID-19 vaccine.

For this clone: This CDR3 is also generated by other DNA sequences in the sample. The CDR3 bases are TGTGCCAGCAGTTTCGGCTCACCCCTCCACTTT. Translating gives CASSFGSPLHF. The V call is TRBV28, the J call TRBJ1-6; the D is unclear. The CDR3 is 11 residues long. Trimming removed 3 bases from V and 10 bases from J, with 4 bases in between. CDR1 and CDR2 from the germline V gene are MDHEN and SYDVKM.

The V call is TRBV19, the J call TRBJ1-5, with 10 positions matching TRBD1. Unmatched junction bases numbered 12, after V lost 0 bases and J lost 7 bases. This CDR3 region has 18 residues. CDR1 is LNHDA and CDR2 is SQIVND in the germline V gene (reference sequence). DNA for the CDR3: TGTGCCAGTAGTATAGATTCGTTTGGACAGGGGGTAGGGCAGCCCCAGCATTTT. Encoded protein: CASSIDSFGQGVGQPQHF.

V is TRBV5-1 and J is TRBJ2-1; TRBD2 matches at 9 bases. The germline V gene encodes CDR1 SGHRS and CDR2 YFSETQ. The CDR3 sequence is 14 residues long. J gave up 4 bases and V 3 bases, and 2 bases lay outside the gene matches. CDR3 sequence: CASSSGLAYNEQFF. The CDR3 DNA follows: TGCGCCAGCAGCTCCGGACTAGCGTACAATGAGCAGTTCTTC.

The gene calls are TRBV13 and TRBJ1-1; possibly TRBD1 for D (6 bases). The V gene's germline CDR1 is PRHDT and CDR2 FYEKMQ (reference sequence). V lost 1 base to trimming and J lost 5 bases, with 17 bases between them. This CDR3 is 16 amino acids long. The CDR3 protein is CASSLEGLTRGTEAFF. CDR3 sequence (DNA): TGTGCCAGCAGCTTAGAGGGCCTCACGAGGGGGACTGAAGCTTTCTTT.

The chain combines TRBV28 with TRBJ2-7, with D uncertain. Trimming took 5 bases from V and 2 from J, leaving 4 bases between them. Germline-derived CDR1 and CDR2 are MDHEN and SYDVKM. The CDR3 extends over 11 amino acids. CDR3 nucleotide sequence: TGTGCCAGCAGTACTACCTACGAGCAGTACTTC. Amino acid sequence: CASSTTYEQYF. The complete variable domain, with remaining parts taken from reference TRBV28 and TRBJ2-7, reads DVKVTQSSRYLVKRTGEKVFLECVQDMDHENMFWYRQDPGLGLRLIYFSYDVKMKEKGDIPEGYSVSREKKERFSLILESASTNQTSMYLCASSTTYEQYFGPGTRLTVT.

This sequence joins TRBV18 and TRBJ1-1; 9 bases line up with TRBD1. V was clipped by 8 bases and J by 2 bases; unmatched bases: 9. The CDR3 has 15 amino acids. Germline V gene lookup returns CDR1 KGHSH and CDR2 LQKENI. This chain's CDR3 is CASAVSTGGNTEAFF. DNA of the CDR3: TGTGCCAGCGCAGTTTCGACAGGGGGAAACACTGAAGCTTTCTTT.

This clone was recorded once. The V and J genes are TRBV27 and TRBJ1-3; D unclear. V lost 5 bases and J 0 bases, leaving 8 bases between the germline ends. CDR1 is MNHEY, CDR2 SMNVEV, per germline (reference sequence). The CDR3 length is 14 residues. The CDR3 protein is CASSASYSGNTIYF. CDR3 bases: TGTGCCAGCAGTGCCAGTTACTCTGGAAACACCATATATTTT.